The 24 T cell receptor beta chains listed next were all sequenced from one sample in a study of blood T cell repertoires in COVID-19. This table comes from immunoSEQ multiplex PCR, and its TCRdb copy is limited to in-frame clones, with some not included. This sample carries roughly 300,000 clones, about 87% of them seen once, and the ten largest clones take around 7.8%. Sequencing input: peripheral blood. The receptor source for this set is a woman aged 45-60 years who had recovered from COVID-19.

The V call is TRBV6-6, the J call TRBJ1-1, with 9 nucleotides matching TRBD1. Germline CDR1 is MNHNY and CDR2 is SVGAGI (reference sequence). The junction had 3 bases not matched to a gene; V was cut back by 0 bases and J by 4 bases. The CDR3 covers 15 residues. CDR3 amino acids: CASSYSRDRVTEAFF. The DNA for the CDR3 is TGTGCCAGCAGTTACTCCCGGGACAGGGTCACTGAAGCTTTCTTT.

V usage is TRBV28 and J usage is TRBJ1-2, with D tentatively TRBD1 (5 bases). Trimming took off 3 bases at V and 4 bases at J, with 9 bases between the two ends. Germline V gene sequence: CDR1 MDHEN, CDR2 SYDVKM. The CDR3 is made up of 13 amino acids. This chain's CDR3 is CASSLGGIYGYTF. The CDR3 coding sequence is TGTGCCAGCAGTTTGGGGGGAATCTATGGCTACACCTTC.

CDR3 amino acids: CASSYGGGHYEQYF. In DNA, the CDR3 is TGTGCCAGCAGTTACGGGGGAGGACACTACGAGCAGTACTTC. The chain couples TRBV6-2 or TRBV6-3 to TRBJ2-7; D possibly corresponds to TRBD2 (6 bases). V lost 2 bases and J 3 bases, leaving 11 bases between the germline ends. The length of the CDR3 is 14 residues. Germline CDR1 and CDR2: MNHEY and SVGEGT.

V and J are TRBV5-1 and TRBJ2-6, with 7 bases identical to TRBD1. Germline CDR1 and CDR2: SGHRS and YFSETQ. This CDR3 has 17 residues. V was pared by 0 bases and J by 1 base, with 4 bases of the junction left unmatched. CDR3 amino acids: CASSLVTGVSGANVLTF. As DNA, the CDR3 is TGCGCCAGCAGCTTGGTTACAGGGGTGTCTGGGGCCAACGTCCTGACTTTC.

V is TRBV28 and J is TRBJ2-7; 9 bases line up with TRBD1. Looked up from germline, CDR1 is MDHEN and CDR2 is SYDVKM. With 9 bases clipped from V and 6 bases from J, the junction kept 21 bases outside the gene matches. The CDR3 runs 17 residues. The CDR3 region is CASEGTDTTGGWGEQYF. CDR3 in DNA: TGTGCCAGTGAAGGAACAGATACAACAGGGGGCTGGGGCGAGCAGTACTTC.

J is TRBJ2-7 and V is TRBV19; a possible D gene is TRBD1 (6 bases). The CDR3 spans 13 residues. The V gene lost 5 bases and the J gene lost 5 bases, with 13 bases spanning the gap. Germline-derived CDR1 and CDR2 are LNHDA and SQIVND (reference sequence). CDR3 sequence reads: CASSLGRGDEQYF. The DNA of the CDR3 is TGTGCCAGTAGTCTCGGCAGGGGCGACGAGCAGTACTTC. The full variable domain, its missing parts supplied by reference TRBV19 and TRBJ2-7, is DGGITQSPKYLFRKEGQNVTLSCEQNLNHDAMYWYRQDPGQGLRLIYYSQIVNDFQKGDIAEGYSVSREKKESFPLTVTSAQKNPTAFYLCASSLGRGDEQYFGPGTRLTVT.

The chain combines TRBV10-3 with TRBJ1-2; 10 bases are a match to TRBD1. The CDR3 loop spans 14 amino acids. The V segment lost 8 bases and the J segment 4 bases; nucleotides outside the gene matches: 7. The germline CDR1 and CDR2 sequences are ENHRY and SYGVKD. As DNA, the CDR3 is TGTGCCATCGGTACCGGGACAGGGGCCTATGGCTACACCTTC. It encodes CAIGTGTGAYGYTF.

The CDR3 nucleotides are TGCGCCAGCAGCCAAGATGAGGGTAGCGGGAGCTACCAAGAGACCCAGTACTTC. It yields the protein CASSQDEGSGSYQETQYF. The chain employs TRBV4-1 and TRBJ2-5, with TRBD2 matching 9 bases. V gave up 0 bases and J gave up 0 bases; unmatched junction bases: 8. CDR3 length: 18 residues. Germline V gives CDR1 MGHRA, CDR2 YSYEKL.

The rearrangement links TRBV6-2 or TRBV6-3 to TRBJ1-1, with D unresolved. Trimming took 0 bases from V and 12 from J, leaving 17 bases between them. Germline lookup yields CDR1 MNHEY and CDR2 SVGEGT. This CDR3 is built from 14 residues. The CDR3 here is CASSYSGSVRRSFF. CDR3 DNA sequence: TGTGCCAGCAGTTACTCGGGGAGCGTGCGACGGTCTTTCTTT.

As DNA, the CDR3 is TGTGCCAGCAGTGAGGACAGGGGGTATTCACCCCTCCACTTT. Its protein product is CASSEDRGYSPLHF. The J gene is TRBJ1-6, the V gene TRBV6-1; 10 bases map to TRBD1. CDR3 size: 14 residues. The germline CDR1 and CDR2 sequences are MNHNS and SASEGT. The junction had 1 base not matched to a gene; V was cut back by 3 bases and J by 8 bases.

This sequence joins TRBV28 and TRBJ2-2; possibly TRBD1 for D (5 bases). Trimming stripped 2 bases from V and 4 bases from J, with 11 bases between. The CDR3 is 15 residues long. Germline assignment: CDR1 MDHEN and CDR2 SYDVKM. Here the CDR3 reads CASSLRQGITGELFF. Here the CDR3 DNA reads TGTGCCAGCAGTTTACGGCAGGGTATCACCGGGGAGCTGTTTTTT.

The V and J genes are TRBV9 and TRBJ1-2; D is unresolved. V shed 4 bases and J shed 5 bases, with 15 bases lying between them. This CDR3 comprises 14 residues. Germline CDR1 and CDR2: SGDLS and YYNGEE. The DNA of the CDR3 is TGTGCCAGCAGCCGGAGCTCCCCAATATATGGCTACACCTTC. Its translation: CASSRSSPIYGYTF.

This clone was picked up one time. The chain is built from TRBV29-1 and TRBJ1-1; TRBD1 might be the D (5 bases). V shed 5 bases and J shed 0 bases, with 7 bases lying between them. CDR1 is SQVTM, CDR2 ANQGSEA, per germline. The CDR3 loop spans 12 amino acids. CDR3 in amino acids: CSVRQLNTEAFF. Here the CDR3 DNA reads TGCAGCGTTCGACAGCTGAACACTGAAGCTTTCTTT.

On this clone itself: A much larger clone is a single base away; this may be a read error. The V call is TRBV9, the J call TRBJ2-7; 9 bases are shared with TRBD1. The CDR3 is 14 residues long. The trim removed 4 bases at V and 2 bases at J, leaving 4 bases unmatched. Germline-derived CDR1 and CDR2 are SGDLS and YYNGEE. The CDR3: CASSPRDRAYEQYF. The CDR3 nucleotides read TGTGCCAGCAGCCCCCGGGACAGGGCCTACGAGCAGTACTTC.

This clone was recorded many times. The V call is TRBV19, the J call TRBJ1-5; 8 nucleotides match TRBD1. The CDR3 has 16 residues. Germline V gene lookup returns CDR1 LNHDA and CDR2 SQIVND (reference sequence). After removal of 3 bases from V and 7 bases from J, the junction contained 11 bases not matched to a gene. CDR3 region: CASSIHEFRGLQPQHF. The CDR3 DNA is TGTGCCAGTAGTATTCACGAGTTCAGGGGGCTCCAGCCCCAGCATTTT.

This clone showed up just a few times. V and J are TRBV5-1 and TRBJ2-2; perhaps TRBD2 as D (6 bases). Trimming cost V 4 bases and J 8 bases, with 18 bases left between them. Germline values: CDR1 SGHRS, CDR2 YFSETQ. This CDR3 has 15 amino acids. The CDR3 region is CASSPRRDWKGELFF. The CDR3 bases are TGCGCCAGCAGCCCCCGTCGGGACTGGAAGGGGGAGCTGTTTTTT.

The chain uses TRBV25-1 and TRBJ1-2; 9 bases fit TRBD1. The CDR3 runs 13 residues. Unmatched junction bases numbered 3, after V lost 6 bases and J lost 4 bases. Germline V gene sequence: CDR1 MGHDK, CDR2 SYGVNS. The CDR3 protein is CASRGQGGYGYTF. For the CDR3, the DNA is TGTGCCAGCAGGGGACAGGGCGGCTATGGCTACACCTTC.

The chain recombines TRBV28 with TRBJ1-2; D not resolved. V was trimmed by 8 bases and J by 2 bases, leaving 12 bases between them. Germline V gene sequence: CDR1 MDHEN, CDR2 SYDVKM. The CDR3 is made up of 13 amino acids. CDR3 in DNA: TGTGCCAGCCATAGAAGCAGGAACTATGGCTACACCTTC. Translating it yields CASHRSRNYGYTF.

The J gene is TRBJ1-5, the V gene TRBV7-2, with D tentatively TRBD1 (5 bases). This CDR3 comprises 14 residues. Germline loops: CDR1 SGHTA, CDR2 FQGNSA. V lost 5 bases and J lost 6, with 14 bases in between. The CDR3 loop reads CASSHDSAGQPQHF. For the CDR3, the DNA is TGTGCCAGCAGCCACGACAGTGCAGGTCAGCCCCAGCATTTT. The entire variable domain, with the rest obtained from reference TRBV7-2 and TRBJ1-5, is as follows: GAGVSQSPSNKVTEKGKDVELRCDPISGHTALYWYRQSLGQGLEFLIYFQGNSAPDKSGLPSDRFSAERTGGSVSTLTIQRTQQEDSAVYLCASSHDSAGQPQHFGDGTRLSIL.

The chain is built from TRBV28 and TRBJ1-1, with D unresolved. The CDR3 is 17 amino acids. Germline CDR1 and CDR2: MDHEN and SYDVKM. V gave up 6 bases and J gave up 0 bases, with 20 bases separating them. The CDR3 DNA follows: TGTGCCAGCAGCTCAAAGGCCGTTGGACTGATGAACACTGAAGCTTTCTTT. Protein: CASSSKAVGLMNTEAFF.

This rearrangement joins TRBV18 to TRBJ1-4; D not certain. CDR1 and CDR2 from the germline V gene are KGHSH and LQKENI. The CDR3 totals 15 residues. The ends were cut back, 2 bases at V and 5 bases at J, with 12 bases in the middle. The DNA of the CDR3 is TGTGCCAGCTCACCAGGGCTGGCTCCAAATGAAAAACTGTTTTTT. It yields the protein CASSPGLAPNEKLFF.

The chain couples TRBV2 to TRBJ2-5, with D possibly being TRBD2 (5 bases). The CDR3 totals 13 residues. The germline gives CDR1 SNHLY, CDR2 FYNNEI. Trimming took off 7 bases at V and 5 bases at J, with 14 bases between the two ends. The CDR3 nucleotides are TGTGCCAGCAACGGACTCCCGATGGAGACCCAGTACTTC. The encoded protein is CASNGLPMETQYF.

The CDR3 nucleotides are TGTGCCAGTAGCGAACAGGGGTCATGGGTTAGCAATCAGCCCCAGCATTTT. Residues: CASSEQGSWVSNQPQHF. The rearrangement links TRBV19 to TRBJ1-5; the match to TRBD1 covers 7 bases. Trimming took 6 bases from V and 0 from J; bases not matched to a gene: 11. Per the germline V gene, CDR1 is LNHDA and CDR2 is SQIVND (reference sequence). The CDR3 totals 17 residues.

This clone qualifies as medium-sized. This chain uses TRBV19 with TRBJ2-3; 7 bases agree with TRBD1. Germline CDR1 reads LNHDA; CDR2 reads SQIVND (reference sequence). The CDR3 contains 15 residues. Trimming cost V 0 bases and J 3 bases; bases outside gene matches: 3. CDR3 bases: TGTGCCAGTAGTATAGATTCGACAGGGACAGATACGCAGTATTTT. Its translation is CASSIDSTGTDTQYF.